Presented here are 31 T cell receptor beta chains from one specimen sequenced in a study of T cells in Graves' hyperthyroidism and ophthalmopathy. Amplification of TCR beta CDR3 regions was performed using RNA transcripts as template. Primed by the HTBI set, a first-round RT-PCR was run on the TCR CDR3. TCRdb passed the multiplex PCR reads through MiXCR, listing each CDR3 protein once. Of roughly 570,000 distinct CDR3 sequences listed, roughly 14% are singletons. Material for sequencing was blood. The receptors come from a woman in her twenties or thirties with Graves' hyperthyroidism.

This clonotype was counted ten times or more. CDR3 protein: CATTRLAANNEQFF. CDR3 nucleotides: TGTGCCACCACTAGGCTAGCGGCTAACAATGAGCAGTTCTTC. V gene TRBV6-1 combines with J gene TRBJ2-1, with 7 bases matching TRBD2. Germline loops: CDR1 MNHNS, CDR2 SASEGT. V trimming: 10 bases; J trimming: 5 bases; junction bases outside the gene matches: 11. The CDR3 spans 14 residues.

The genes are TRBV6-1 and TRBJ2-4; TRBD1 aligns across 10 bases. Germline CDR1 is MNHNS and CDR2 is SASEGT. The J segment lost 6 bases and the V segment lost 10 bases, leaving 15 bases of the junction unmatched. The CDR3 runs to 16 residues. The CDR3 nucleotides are TGTGCCACGAAAGGAGGACAGGGGGGTGGGCTAAACATTCAGTACTTC. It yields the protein CATKGGQGGGLNIQYF.

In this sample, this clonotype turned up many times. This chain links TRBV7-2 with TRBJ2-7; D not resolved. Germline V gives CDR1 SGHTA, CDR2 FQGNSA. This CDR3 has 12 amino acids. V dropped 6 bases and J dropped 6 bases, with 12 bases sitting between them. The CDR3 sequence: CASREGLVEQYF. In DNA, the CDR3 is TGTGCCAGCAGGGAAGGGCTAGTCGAGCAGTACTTC.

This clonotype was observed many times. CDR3: CASSYTGGGSTDTQYF. In DNA, the CDR3 is TGTGCCAGCAGTTACACCGGGGGCGGGAGCACAGATACGCAGTATTTT. The V and J genes are TRBV6-5 and TRBJ2-3; tentatively, D is TRBD1 or TRBD2 (6 bases each). The germline CDR1 and CDR2 sequences are MNHEY and SVGAGI. The ends were cut back, 2 bases at V and 0 bases at J, with 12 bases in the middle. This CDR3 is built from 16 residues.

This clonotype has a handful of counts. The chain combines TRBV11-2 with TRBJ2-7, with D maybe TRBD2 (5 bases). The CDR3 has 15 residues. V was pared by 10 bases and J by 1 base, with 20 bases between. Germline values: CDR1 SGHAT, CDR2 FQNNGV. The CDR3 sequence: CATSLAPSNSYEQYF. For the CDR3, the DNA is TGTGCCACCAGTCTGGCCCCTAGCAATTCCTACGAGCAGTACTTC.

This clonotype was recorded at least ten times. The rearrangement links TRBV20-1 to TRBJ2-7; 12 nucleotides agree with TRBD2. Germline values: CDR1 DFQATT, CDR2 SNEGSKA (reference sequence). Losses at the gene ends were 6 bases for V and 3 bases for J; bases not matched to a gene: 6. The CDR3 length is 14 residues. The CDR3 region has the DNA TGCAGTGCCCAAAGACTAGCGGGAGACTACGAGCAGTACTTC. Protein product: CSAQRLAGDYEQYF.

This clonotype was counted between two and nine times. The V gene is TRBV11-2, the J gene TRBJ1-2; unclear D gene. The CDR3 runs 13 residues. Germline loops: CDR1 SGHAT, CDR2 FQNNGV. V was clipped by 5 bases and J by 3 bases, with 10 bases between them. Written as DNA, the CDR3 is TGTGCCAGCAGCGAGCGGCAGGACTATGGCTACACCTTC. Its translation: CASSERQDYGYTF.

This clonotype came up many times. Here the CDR3 DNA reads TGTGCCAGCAGCTTAGCCTTTAACACTGAAGCTTTCTTT. Translation: CASSLAFNTEAFF. The chain uses TRBV7-9 and TRBJ1-1; D uncertain. The CDR3 extends over 13 amino acids. Germline V lookup: CDR1 SEHNR, CDR2 FQNEAQ (reference sequence). The V gene lost 0 bases and the J gene lost 2 bases, with 4 bases spanning the gap.

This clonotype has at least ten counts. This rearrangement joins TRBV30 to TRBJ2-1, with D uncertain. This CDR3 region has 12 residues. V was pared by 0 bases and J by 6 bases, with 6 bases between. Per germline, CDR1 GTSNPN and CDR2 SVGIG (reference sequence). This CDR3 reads CAWSVLSNEQFF. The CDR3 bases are TGTGCCTGGAGTGTATTGTCCAATGAGCAGTTCTTC.

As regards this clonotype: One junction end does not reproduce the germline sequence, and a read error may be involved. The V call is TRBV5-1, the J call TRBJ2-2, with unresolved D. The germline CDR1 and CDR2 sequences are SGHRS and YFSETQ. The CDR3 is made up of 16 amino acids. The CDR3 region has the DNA TGTGCCAGCAGCTTGGTAGGCTACACAATCACCGGGGAGCTGTTTTTT. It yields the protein CASSLVGYTITGELFF.

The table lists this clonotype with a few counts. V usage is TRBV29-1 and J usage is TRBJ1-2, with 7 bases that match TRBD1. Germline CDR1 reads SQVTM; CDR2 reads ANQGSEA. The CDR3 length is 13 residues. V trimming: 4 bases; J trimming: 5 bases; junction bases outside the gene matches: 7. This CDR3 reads CSVGDRAEYGYTF. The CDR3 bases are TGCAGCGTTGGTGACAGGGCGGAATATGGCTACACCTTC.

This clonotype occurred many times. The CDR3 DNA follows: TGTGCCGGACGAGCCGGGACAAGCGAGGCCTACGAGCAGTACTTC. Translation gives CAGRAGTSEAYEQYF. The chain employs TRBV2 and TRBJ2-7; D may be TRBD1 (6 bases). CDR1 SNHLY and CDR2 FYNNEI come from the germline V gene. The CDR3 length is 15 residues. V gave up 11 bases and J gave up 2 bases, with 22 bases separating them.

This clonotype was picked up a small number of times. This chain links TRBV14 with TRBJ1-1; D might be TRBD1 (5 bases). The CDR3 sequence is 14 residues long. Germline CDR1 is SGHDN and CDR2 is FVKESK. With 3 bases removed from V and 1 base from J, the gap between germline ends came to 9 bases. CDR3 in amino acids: CASSHQGWNTEAFF. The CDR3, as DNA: TGTGCCAGCAGCCATCAGGGTTGGAACACTGAAGCTTTCTTT.

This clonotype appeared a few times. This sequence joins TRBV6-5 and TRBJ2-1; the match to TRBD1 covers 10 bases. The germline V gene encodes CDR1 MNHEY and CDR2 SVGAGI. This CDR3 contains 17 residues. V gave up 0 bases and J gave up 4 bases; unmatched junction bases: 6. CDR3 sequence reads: CASSYSMGQGLYNEQFF. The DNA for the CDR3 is TGTGCCAGCAGTTACTCGATGGGACAGGGGCTATACAATGAGCAGTTCTTC.

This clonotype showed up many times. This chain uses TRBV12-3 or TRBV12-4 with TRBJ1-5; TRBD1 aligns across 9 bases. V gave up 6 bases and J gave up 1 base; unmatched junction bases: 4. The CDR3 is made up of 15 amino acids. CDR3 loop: CASRTGQGSNQPQHF. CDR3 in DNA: TGTGCCAGCAGAACCGGACAGGGGAGCAATCAGCCCCAGCATTTT.

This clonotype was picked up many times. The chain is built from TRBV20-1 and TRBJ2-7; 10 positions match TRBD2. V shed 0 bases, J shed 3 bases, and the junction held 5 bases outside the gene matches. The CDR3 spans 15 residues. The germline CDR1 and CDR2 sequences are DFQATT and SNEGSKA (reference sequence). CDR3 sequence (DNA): TGCAGTGCTAGAGATCCCCTAGCGGGAGTCTACGAGCAGTACTTC. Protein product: CSARDPLAGVYEQYF.

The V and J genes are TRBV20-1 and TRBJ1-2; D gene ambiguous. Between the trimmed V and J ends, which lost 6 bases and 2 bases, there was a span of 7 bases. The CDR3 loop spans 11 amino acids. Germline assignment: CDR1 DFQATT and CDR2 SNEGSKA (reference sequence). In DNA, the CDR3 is TGCAGTGCCCCCCCAAACTATGGCTACACCTTC. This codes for CSAPPNYGYTF.

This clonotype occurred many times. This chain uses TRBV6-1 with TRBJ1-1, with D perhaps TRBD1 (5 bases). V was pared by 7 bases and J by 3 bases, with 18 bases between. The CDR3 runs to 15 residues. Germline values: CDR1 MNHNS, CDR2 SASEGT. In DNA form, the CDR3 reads TGTGCCAGCACGCTGTATGGGACTACGGACACTGAAGCTTTCTTT. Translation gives CASTLYGTTDTEAFF.

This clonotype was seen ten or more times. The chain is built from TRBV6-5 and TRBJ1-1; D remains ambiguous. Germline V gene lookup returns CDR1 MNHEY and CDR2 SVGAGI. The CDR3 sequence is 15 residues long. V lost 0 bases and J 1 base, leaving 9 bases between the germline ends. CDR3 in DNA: TGTGCCAGCAGTTACTCGATTGAACAGAACACTGAAGCTTTCTTT. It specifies CASSYSIEQNTEAFF.

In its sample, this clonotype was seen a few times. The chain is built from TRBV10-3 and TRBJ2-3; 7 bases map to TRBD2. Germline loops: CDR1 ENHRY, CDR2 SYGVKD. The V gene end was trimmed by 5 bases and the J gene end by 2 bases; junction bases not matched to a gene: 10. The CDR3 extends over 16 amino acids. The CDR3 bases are TGTGCCATCAGTCCCGGAGGACTAGGTCACACAGATACGCAGTATTTT. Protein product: CAISPGGLGHTDTQYF.

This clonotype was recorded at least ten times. In DNA form, the CDR3 reads TGTGCCAGCAGTGAAGTCGGAGGGGGCTATGGCTACACCTTC. Amino acids: CASSEVGGGYGYTF. The chain links TRBV6-1 to TRBJ1-2; D is perhaps TRBD1 (6 bases). The V and J ends lost 1 base and 4 bases respectively, with 10 bases between them. The CDR3 runs to 14 residues. Germline CDR1 is MNHNS and CDR2 is SASEGT.

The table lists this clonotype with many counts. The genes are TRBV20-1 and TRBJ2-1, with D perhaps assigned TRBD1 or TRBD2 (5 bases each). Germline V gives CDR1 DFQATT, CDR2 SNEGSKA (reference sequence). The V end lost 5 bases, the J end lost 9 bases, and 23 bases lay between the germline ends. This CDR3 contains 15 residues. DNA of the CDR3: TGCAGTGCTGAGGGGTTTCCTCGTTTGTTCGGTGAGCAGTTCTTC. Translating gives CSAEGFPRLFGEQFF.

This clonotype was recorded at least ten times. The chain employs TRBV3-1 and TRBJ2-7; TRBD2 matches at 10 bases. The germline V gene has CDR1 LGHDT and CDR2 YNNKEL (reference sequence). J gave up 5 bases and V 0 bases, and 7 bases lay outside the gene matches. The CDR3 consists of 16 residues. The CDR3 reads CASSQDLSGRVHEQYF. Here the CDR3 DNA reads TGTGCCAGCAGCCAAGATCTAAGCGGGAGGGTCCACGAGCAGTACTTC.

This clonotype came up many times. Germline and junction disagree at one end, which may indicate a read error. CDR3 amino acids: CASSLEGQGTEKLFF. In DNA form, the CDR3 reads TGTGCCAGCAGTTTAGAAGGACAGGGTACTGAAAAACTGTTTTTT. The chain has TRBV5-1 and TRBJ1-4; TRBD1 agrees at 8 bases. CDR3 length: 15 amino acids. CDR1 and CDR2 (germline): SGHRS, YFSETQ.

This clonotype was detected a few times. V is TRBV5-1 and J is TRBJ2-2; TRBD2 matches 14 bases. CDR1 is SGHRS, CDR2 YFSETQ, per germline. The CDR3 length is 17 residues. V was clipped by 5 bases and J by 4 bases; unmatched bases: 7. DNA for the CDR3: TGCGCCAGCAGTTACCCTGGACTAGCGGGAGGCACCGGGGAGCTGTTTTTT. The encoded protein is CASSYPGLAGGTGELFF.

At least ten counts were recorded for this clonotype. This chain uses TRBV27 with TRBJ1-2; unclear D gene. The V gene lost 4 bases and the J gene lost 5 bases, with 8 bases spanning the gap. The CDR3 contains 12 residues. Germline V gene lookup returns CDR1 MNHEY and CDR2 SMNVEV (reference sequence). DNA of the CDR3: TGTGCCAGCAGTTCATCCGGGTATGGCTACACCTTC. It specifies CASSSSGYGYTF.

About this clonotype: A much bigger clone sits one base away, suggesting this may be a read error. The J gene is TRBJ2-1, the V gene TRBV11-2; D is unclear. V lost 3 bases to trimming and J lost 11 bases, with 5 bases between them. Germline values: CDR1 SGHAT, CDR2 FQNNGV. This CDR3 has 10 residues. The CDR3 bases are TGTGCCAGCAGCTTGATCCAGCAGTTCTTC. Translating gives CASSLIQQFF.

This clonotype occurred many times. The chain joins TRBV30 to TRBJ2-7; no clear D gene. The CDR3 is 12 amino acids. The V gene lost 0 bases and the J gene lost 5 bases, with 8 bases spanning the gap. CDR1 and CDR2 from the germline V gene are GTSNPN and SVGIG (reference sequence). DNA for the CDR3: TGTGCCTGGAGTGTACGTGGGGACGAGCAGTACTTC. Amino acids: CAWSVRGDEQYF.

CDR3 amino acids: CASSFDTTDTQYF. CDR3 sequence (DNA): TGCGCCAGCAGCTTCGACACCACAGATACGCAGTATTTT. This chain uses TRBV5-1 with TRBJ2-3; D ambiguous. V lost 2 bases and J lost 2, with 6 bases in between. Per germline, CDR1 SGHRS and CDR2 YFSETQ. CDR3 size: 13 residues.

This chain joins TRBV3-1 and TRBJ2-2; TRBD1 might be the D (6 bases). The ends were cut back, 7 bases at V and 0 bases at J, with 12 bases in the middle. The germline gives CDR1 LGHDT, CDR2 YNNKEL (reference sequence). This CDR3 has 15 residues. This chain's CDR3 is CASKQGAANTGELFF. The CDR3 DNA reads TGTGCCAGCAAACAGGGAGCAGCGAACACCGGGGAGCTGTTTTTT.

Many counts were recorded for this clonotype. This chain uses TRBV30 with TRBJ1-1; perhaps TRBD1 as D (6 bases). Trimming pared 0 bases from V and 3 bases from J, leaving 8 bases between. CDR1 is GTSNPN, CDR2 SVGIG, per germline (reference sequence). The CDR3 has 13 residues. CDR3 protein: CAWSVQGYTEAFF. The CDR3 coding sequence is TGTGCCTGGAGTGTACAGGGCTACACTGAAGCTTTCTTT.